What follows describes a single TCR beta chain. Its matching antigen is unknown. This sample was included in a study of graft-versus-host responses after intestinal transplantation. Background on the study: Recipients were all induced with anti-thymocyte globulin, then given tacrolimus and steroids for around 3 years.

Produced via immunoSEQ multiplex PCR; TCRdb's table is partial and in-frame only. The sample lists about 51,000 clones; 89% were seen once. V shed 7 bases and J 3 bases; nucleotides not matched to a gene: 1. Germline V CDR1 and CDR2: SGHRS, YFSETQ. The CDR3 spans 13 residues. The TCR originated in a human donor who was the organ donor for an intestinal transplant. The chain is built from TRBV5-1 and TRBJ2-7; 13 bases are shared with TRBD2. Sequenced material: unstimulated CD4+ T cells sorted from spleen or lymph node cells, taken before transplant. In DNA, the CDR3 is TGCGCCAGCCGACTAGCGGGAGGCTACGAGCAGTACTTC. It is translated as CASRLAGGYEQYF. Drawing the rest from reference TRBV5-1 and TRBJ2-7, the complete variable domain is KAGVTQTPRYLIKTRGQQVTLSCSPISGHRSVSWYQQTPGQGLQFLFEYFSETQRNKGNFPGRFSGRQFSNSRSEMNVSTLELGDSALYLCASRLAGGYEQYFGPGTRLTVT.